One sample yielded the 2 T cell receptor beta chains listed below, sequenced in a study of cytomegalovirus exposure and HLA in healthy donors. The repertoire was sequenced with immunoSEQ multiplex PCR; TCRdb's copy has only in-frame clones and lacks some. The sample has about 200,000 clones, 83% seen once. Input material: PBMCs. These receptors all come from a young woman in good health and CMV-seronegative.

In this sample, this clone turned up a few times. This sequence joins TRBV6-5 and TRBJ2-2; 9 nucleotides agree with TRBD1. V shed 6 bases and J 11 bases; nucleotides not matched to a gene: 10. From germline, CDR1 is MNHEY and CDR2 SVGAGI. This CDR3 has 14 amino acids. The CDR3 DNA reads TGTGCCAGCAGGATCAGACAGGGGGTATACGAGCTGTTTTTT. Amino acid sequence: CASRIRQGVYELFF.

The rearrangement uses TRBV2 and TRBJ1-2; 9 bases fit TRBD1. The ends lost 6 bases at V and 2 bases at J; junction bases unmatched: 7. Germline values: CDR1 SNHLY, CDR2 FYNNEI. The CDR3 runs 15 residues. The CDR3 coding sequence is TGTGCCAGCAGGGAAAGGACAGGGGTAAACTATGGCTACACCTTC. Translating gives CASRERTGVNYGYTF.